The clone carrying this T cell receptor (beta chain) has a count of ten or more. These data are taken from a study of T-cell reconstitution after alpha-beta-depleted transplantation in children. The V gene's germline CDR1 is MNHNY and CDR2 SVGAGI (reference sequence). This CDR3 contains 11 residues. The V gene lost 6 bases and the J gene lost 7 bases, with 9 bases spanning the gap. The TCRbeta library incorporated unique molecular identifiers. MiXCR, run by TCRdb on the PCR reads, gives a single entry per CDR3 protein. The sample carries a few hundred thousand distinct CDR3 sequences, 11% recorded once.

The rearrangement uses TRBV6-6 and TRBJ1-1, with a possible D match to TRBD1 (5 bases). The starting material was PBMCs from the stem cell graft donor, obtained from the stem cell graft. This receptor was taken from a human donor who donated a stem cell graft to a child with acute myeloid leukemia. The CDR3, as DNA: TGTGCCAGCAGCGGAGGGGTTGAAGCTTTCTTT. Its translation is CASSGGVEAFF.